Listed here are 30 T cell receptor beta chains from one sample, sequenced in a study. One entry per CDR3 protein, called by TCRdb with MiXCR from the 5' RACE reads. The sample consists of around 7,800 distinct CDR3 sequences, approximately 40% of them appearing once. Specimen: memory CD4+ T cells sorted from blood. Subset noted: memory CD4+ T cells, CD4+CD45RO+CD25-. The origin of the receptors is a female donor with breast cancer.

This clonotype was picked up a small number of times. The genes are TRBV10-2 and TRBJ2-1, with a weak D call TRBD2 (6 bases). Trimming removed 6 bases at V and 10 bases at J, with 19 bases between. The CDR3 runs 14 residues. Germline CDR1 reads WSHSY; CDR2 reads SAAADI. The CDR3 region has the DNA TGCGCCAGCAGCTACGCGGGACTCCTAGGGGAGCAGTTCTTC. As protein: CASSYAGLLGEQFF.

V and J are TRBV20-1 and TRBJ2-3; 11 nucleotides align to TRBD2. The germline V gene encodes CDR1 DFQATT and CDR2 SNEGSKA (reference sequence). V lost 8 bases and J lost 8; bases outside the gene matches: 12. The CDR3 runs 14 residues. The CDR3 reads CSSPSGGRKGTQYF. Here the CDR3 DNA reads TGCAGTTCACCTAGCGGGGGGAGGAAAGGTACGCAGTATTTT.

This clonotype was observed a few times. V usage is TRBV4-3 and J usage is TRBJ1-2; D unclear. V lost 0 bases, J lost 4 bases, and 12 bases lay in between. This CDR3 is built from 15 residues. In germline, CDR1 is LGHNA, CDR2 YSLEER. Here the CDR3 DNA reads TGCGCCAGCAGCCAAGATCGGGTAGGAAGCTATGGCTACACCTTC. Translating it yields CASSQDRVGSYGYTF.

This chain joins TRBV5-5 and TRBJ2-5; D uncertain. The CDR3 sequence is 15 residues long. Per the germline V gene, CDR1 is SGHKS and CDR2 is YYEKEE (reference sequence). V lost 1 base to trimming and J lost 1 base, with 11 bases between them. The CDR3 region is CASSLTMVAQETQYF. As DNA, the CDR3 is TGTGCCAGCAGCTTGACGATGGTAGCCCAAGAGACCCAGTACTTC.

J is TRBJ2-3 and V is TRBV29-1; tentatively, D is TRBD2 (5 bases). Trimming shortened V by 8 bases and J by 6 bases, and 21 bases separated the two germline ends. The CDR3 contains 14 residues. CDR1 is SQVTM, CDR2 ANQGSEA, per germline. This chain's CDR3 is CSLESGSTGDTQYF. DNA for the CDR3: TGCAGCCTGGAAAGCGGCTCTACCGGCGATACGCAGTATTTT.

About this clonotype: At one end the junction does not follow the germline gene, possibly because of a read error. CDR3 protein: CARSQYSNQPQHF. CDR3 in DNA: TGTGCCCGCAGCCAATATAGCAATCAGCCCCAGCATTTT. This chain joins TRBV3-1 and TRBJ1-5; D is unresolved. The CDR3 extends over 13 amino acids. Germline V lookup: CDR1 LGHDT, CDR2 YNNKEL (reference sequence).

The chain employs TRBV30 and TRBJ2-3; a weak D match, TRBD2 (5 bases). Germline CDR1 reads GTSNPN; CDR2 reads SVGIG (reference sequence). CDR3 length equals 14 residues. Deletions cut 0 bases from V and 2 bases from J, with 9 bases between. DNA of the CDR3: TGTGCCTGGAGTGTTTGGGGAGTCACAGATACGCAGTATTTT. As protein: CAWSVWGVTDTQYF.

This clonotype appeared a few times. The chain combines TRBV29-1 with TRBJ1-1, with no clear D. Germline assignment: CDR1 SQVTM and CDR2 ANQGSEA. V was shortened by 7 bases and J by 5 bases, with 20 bases between the two germline ends. CDR3 length equals 14 residues. As DNA, the CDR3 is TGCAGCGCCGAAAGGGTTTGGGGAAATACTGAAGCTTTCTTT. Amino acid sequence: CSAERVWGNTEAFF.

In its sample, this clonotype was seen once. This chain joins TRBV7-9 and TRBJ2-3, with TRBD2 matching over 11 bases. This CDR3 is 16 amino acids long. The germline V gene encodes CDR1 SEHNR and CDR2 FQNEAQ (reference sequence). Unmatched junction bases numbered 5, after V lost 4 bases and J lost 2 bases. The CDR3 DNA reads as TGTGCCAGCAGCTCCCCGGGACTAGCGGACACAGATACGCAGTATTTT. Its translation is CASSSPGLADTDTQYF.

By share, this clonotype ranks as medium-sized. This sequence joins TRBV6-1 and TRBJ2-2; D tentatively reads TRBD1 or TRBD2 (5 bases each). Germline CDR1 MNHNS, CDR2 SASEGT. Trimming shortened V by 6 bases and J by 2 bases, and 7 bases separated the two germline ends. The CDR3 consists of 13 residues. The CDR3 coding sequence is TGTGCCAGCAGGGGGGAAAACACCGGGGAGCTGTTTTTT. It encodes CASRGENTGELFF.

This clonotype was found a few times. In DNA form, the CDR3 reads TGTGCCAGCAGTCCTACAGGGGTCGCAGATACGCAGTATTTT. This gives the protein CASSPTGVADTQYF. The V and J genes are TRBV12-3 or TRBV12-4 and TRBJ2-3; 7 bases line up with TRBD1. V lost 5 bases to trimming and J lost 4 bases; unmatched junction nucleotides: 6. This CDR3 region has 14 residues.

This clonotype was recorded a few times. This sequence joins TRBV12-3 or TRBV12-4 and TRBJ1-4; the match to TRBD1 covers 7 bases. This CDR3 spans 13 amino acids. Trimming took 6 bases from V and 7 from J; bases not matched to a gene: 5. This CDR3 is CASSVRGSEKLFF. The CDR3 coding sequence is TGTGCCAGCAGCGTCAGGGGGAGTGAAAAACTGTTTTTT.

This chain connects TRBV6-5 to TRBJ2-3, with a tentative D call TRBD1 (6 bases). The CDR3 covers 15 residues. The germline V gene has CDR1 MNHEY and CDR2 SVGAGI. V lost 2 bases and J 6 bases, leaving 15 bases between the germline ends. CDR3 loop: CASSYGGLAGDTQYF. The CDR3, as DNA: TGTGCCAGCAGTTACGGGGGCTTGGCCGGCGATACGCAGTATTTT.

The chain carries TRBV6-2 or TRBV6-3 and TRBJ2-3; 9 nucleotides agree with TRBD2. CDR3 length: 17 residues. Germline V gene sequence: CDR1 MNHEY, CDR2 SVGEGT. V lost 2 bases, J lost 2 bases, and 8 bases stayed unmatched. In DNA, the CDR3 is TGTGCCAGCAGTTACGTTGCGGGAGGGACCTTCACAGATACGCAGTATTTT. Protein product: CASSYVAGGTFTDTQYF.

As regards this clonotype: The conserved closing phenylalanine or tryptophan is absent in this CDR3, likely reflecting a read error. CDR3 nucleotide sequence: TGCAGTGCGTCTCCGGGACTTGATAGCAATCAGCCCCAGCATTTG. This codes for CSASPGLDSNQPQHL. The chain combines TRBV20-1 with TRBJ1-5, with D possibly TRBD1 on 5 matching bases. V was pared by 6 bases and J by 0 bases, with 15 bases between. The CDR3 has 15 residues. Germline CDR1 DFQATT, CDR2 SNEGSKA (reference sequence).

Comment on this clonotype: This may arise from a read error, as a much more abundant clone is one base away. V and J are TRBV6-5 and TRBJ1-3; 8 bases are a match to TRBD1. There are 14 residues in the CDR3. Trimming removed 6 bases from V and 4 bases from J; junction bases left unmatched: 5. Germline lookup yields CDR1 MNHEY and CDR2 SVGAGI. CDR3: CASSPDREGNTIYF. The CDR3 DNA is TGTGCCAGCAGCCCGGACAGGGAGGGAAACACCATATATTTT.

This clonotype has more than one count but fewer than ten. The rearrangement joins TRBV12-3 or TRBV12-4 to TRBJ2-2, with D unresolved. The V end lost 5 bases, the J end lost 5 bases, and 12 bases lay between the germline ends. This CDR3 region has 14 residues. The CDR3 is CASSPAGWTGELFF. The CDR3 nucleotides are TGTGCCAGCAGTCCCGCTGGTTGGACCGGGGAGCTGTTTTTT.

The chain recombines TRBV5-1 with TRBJ2-1; perhaps TRBD2 as D (5 bases). CDR3 length: 15 amino acids. The germline gives CDR1 SGHRS, CDR2 YFSETQ. V lost 0 bases and J 2 bases, leaving 9 bases between the germline ends. The CDR3 loop is CASSLAGVAYNEQFF. CDR3 DNA: TGCGCCAGCAGCTTGGCCGGGGTAGCCTACAATGAGCAGTTCTTC.

The chain uses TRBV28 and TRBJ2-7; unclear D gene. Germline CDR1 MDHEN, CDR2 SYDVKM. The CDR3 length is 14 residues. Trimming stripped 6 bases from V and 4 bases from J, with 16 bases between. The CDR3 DNA follows: TGTGCCAGCAGGGTCACCGGGTCTAGATACGAGCAGTACTTC. Its protein product is CASRVTGSRYEQYF.

The chain has TRBV29-1 and TRBJ2-6; D gene uncertain. CDR3 length: 16 amino acids. V was pared by 6 bases and J by 0 bases, with 15 bases between. Germline loops: CDR1 SQVTM, CDR2 ANQGSEA. This CDR3 is CSVGGAGVSGANVLTF. The CDR3 bases are TGCAGCGTCGGCGGAGCAGGAGTCTCTGGGGCCAACGTCCTGACTTTC. Together with reference TRBV29-1 and TRBJ2-6, the CDR3 gives the full variable domain: SAVISQKPSRDICQRGTSLTIQCQVDSQVTMMFWYRQQPGQSLTLIATANQGSEATYESGFVIDKFPISRPNLTFSTLTVSNMSPEDSSIYLCSVGGAGVSGANVLTFGAGSRLTVL.

Relative to its sample, this clonotype is medium-sized (0.01 to 0.1%). The V call is TRBV28, the J call TRBJ2-2, with 9 bases that match TRBD1. Germline V gene lookup returns CDR1 MDHEN and CDR2 SYDVKM. This CDR3 is 15 amino acids long. V was clipped by 6 bases and J by 5 bases; unmatched bases: 7. CDR3 sequence: CASSPQGASTGELFF. As DNA, the CDR3 is TGTGCCAGCAGCCCACAGGGGGCATCAACCGGGGAGCTGTTTTTT.

The chain combines TRBV5-1 with TRBJ2-6; D uncertain. V was trimmed by 1 base and J by 1 base, leaving 6 bases between them. Germline lookup yields CDR1 SGHRS and CDR2 YFSETQ. This CDR3 contains 15 residues. In DNA form, the CDR3 reads TGCGCCAGCAGCTTGCTGAGGTCTGGGGCCAACGTCCTGACTTTC. It is translated as CASSLLRSGANVLTF. The full variable domain, its missing parts supplied by reference TRBV5-1 and TRBJ2-6, is KAGVTQTPRYLIKTRGQQVTLSCSPISGHRSVSWYQQTPGQGLQFLFEYFSETQRNKGNFPGRFSGRQFSNSRSEMNVSTLELGDSALYLCASSLLRSGANVLTFGAGSRLTVL.

V and J are TRBV30 and TRBJ2-7; no clear D. The germline V gene has CDR1 GTSNPN and CDR2 SVGIG (reference sequence). Trimming cost V 1 base and J 7 bases, with 17 bases left between them. There are 14 residues in the CDR3. Here the CDR3 reads CAWSGLTPWVEQYF. CDR3 bases: TGTGCCTGGAGTGGCCTTACTCCGTGGGTTGAGCAGTACTTC.

The chain recombines TRBV28 with TRBJ1-1; D gene ambiguous. The CDR3 is made up of 13 amino acids. Germline CDR1 is MDHEN and CDR2 is SYDVKM. V was clipped by 2 bases and J by 0 bases, with 4 bases between them. CDR3 in DNA: TGTGCCAGCAGTTTACAGGTGAACACTGAAGCTTTCTTT. Translated: CASSLQVNTEAFF.

Concerning this clonotype: Being one base from a much bigger clone, this may be a read error. V and J are TRBV19 and TRBJ2-5; tentative D call: TRBD1 (5 bases). The V gene lost 6 bases and the J gene lost 5 bases, with 13 bases spanning the gap. The CDR3 sequence is 13 residues long. CDR1 LNHDA and CDR2 SQIVND come from the germline V gene (reference sequence). CDR3 in amino acids: CASSSGLHETQYF. The CDR3 DNA follows: TGTGCCAGTAGCTCAGGGTTGCATGAGACCCAGTACTTC. Supplemented by reference TRBV19 and TRBJ2-5, the full variable domain reads DGGITQSPKYLFRKEGQNVTLSCEQNLNHDAMYWYRQDPGQGLRLIYYSQIVNDFQKGDIAEGYSVSREKKESFPLTVTSAQKNPTAFYLCASSSGLHETQYFGPGTRLLVL.

For this clonotype: This may be a read error, as it is one base from a much larger clone. The chain couples TRBV7-6 to TRBJ2-1, with D possibly TRBD2 on 5 matching bases. The CDR3 runs 16 residues. Deletions cut 1 base from V and 8 bases from J, with 18 bases between. Germline V gene data show CDR1 as SGHVS and CDR2 as FNYEAQ. The DNA of the CDR3 is TGTGCCAGCAGCTTAGTTTCGGGGTTAGGTGGCGATGAGCAGTTCTTC. Residues: CASSLVSGLGGDEQFF.

This chain uses TRBV20-1 with TRBJ1-1; no clear D. Germline V gives CDR1 DFQATT, CDR2 SNEGSKA (reference sequence). V was trimmed by 6 bases and J by 4 bases, leaving 12 bases between them. The CDR3 sequence is 12 residues long. CDR3 region: CSADERGTEAFF. The CDR3 coding sequence is TGCAGTGCGGACGAGCGGGGCACTGAAGCTTTCTTT.

Of note for this clonotype: Since the CDR3 does not end with the conserved phenylalanine or tryptophan, this likely comes from a read error. The rearrangement uses TRBV11-2 and TRBJ2-7; TRBD2 agrees at 10 bases. The V gene end was trimmed by 5 bases and the J gene end by 3 bases; junction bases not matched to a gene: 4. This CDR3 spans 14 amino acids. Germline lookup yields CDR1 SGHAT and CDR2 FQNNGV. The CDR3 region is CASSPVAGGYEQYS. CDR3 nucleotides: TGTGCCAGCAGCCCAGTAGCGGGAGGCTACGAGCAGTACTCC.

This clonotype showed up just a few times. The CDR3 DNA sequence: TGTGCCAGCACAGAACTAGCGGGGGATGGTGAGCAGTTCTTC. Encoded protein: CASTELAGDGEQFF. This chain joins TRBV12-3 or TRBV12-4 and TRBJ2-1; 11 positions agree with TRBD2. J lost 9 bases, V lost 7 bases, and 8 bases had no gene match. This CDR3 is 14 amino acids long.

This clonotype was counted only a few times. The chain links TRBV18 to TRBJ2-3; the D is unclear. The CDR3 sequence is 16 residues long. The V end lost 3 bases, the J end lost 4 bases, and 17 bases lay between the germline ends. Germline CDR1 KGHSH, CDR2 LQKENI. CDR3: CASSPGRGVSADTQYF. In DNA form, the CDR3 reads TGTGCCAGCTCACCCGGCCGTGGGGTAAGCGCAGATACGCAGTATTTT.